This T cell receptor (beta chain) was recovered during a study of a mutant IDH1 vaccine in newly diagnosed glioma. Study-level background: Vaccine administration was initiated 4-6 weeks following radiotherapy alone, or with temozolomide cycles. Previous care, which was radiotherapy, temozolomide, or both, most often involved both. Broader study findings: Immune responses induced by the vaccine were seen in roughly 93% of patients, spanning multiple MHC alleles.

The time point denotes: week 23, last vaccination. Topical imiquimod was applied with each vaccine dose, which held 300 ug of mutant IDH1 20-mer peptide. Clones were read by immunoSEQ multiplex PCR, and TCRdb kept only the in-frame ones, dropping some. The data show 60,000 to 85,000 clones, with approximately 85% seen just once and 0.77% held by the top ten. Notes on this clone: Its specificity is not known.

Germline V gene lookup returns CDR1 MNHEY and CDR2 SMNVEV (reference sequence). After removal of 6 bases from V and 4 bases from J, the junction contained 2 bases not matched to a gene. The CDR3 is 14 amino acids. Specimen: PBMCs, collected from a glioma patient whose treatment included an IDH1 peptide vaccine. J is TRBJ1-3 and V is TRBV27, with 11 positions matching TRBD1. The clonotype was recovered from a woman in her forties or fifties with glioma. In DNA form, the CDR3 reads TGTGCCAGCAGGGACAGGGGGCGGGGAAACACCATATATTTT. Its translation: CASRDRGRGNTIYF.